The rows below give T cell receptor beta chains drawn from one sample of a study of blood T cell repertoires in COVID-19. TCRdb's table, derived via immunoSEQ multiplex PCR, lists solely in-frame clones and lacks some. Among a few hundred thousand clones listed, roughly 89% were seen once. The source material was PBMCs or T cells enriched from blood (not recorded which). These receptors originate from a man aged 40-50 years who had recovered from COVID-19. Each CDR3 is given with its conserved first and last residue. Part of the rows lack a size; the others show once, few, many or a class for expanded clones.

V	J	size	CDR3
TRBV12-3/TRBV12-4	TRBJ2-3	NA	CASRDRVTDTQYF
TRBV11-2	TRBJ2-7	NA	CASSPTRLAGVTHEQYF
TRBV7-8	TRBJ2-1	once	CASSLGTSGSNEQFF
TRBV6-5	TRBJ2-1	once	CASRDTSGSNNEQFF
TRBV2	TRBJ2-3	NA	CASRGTSSRGDTQYF
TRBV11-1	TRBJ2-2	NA	CASSLPANTGELFF
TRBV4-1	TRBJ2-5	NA	CASSQGLQGASETQYF
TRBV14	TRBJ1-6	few	CASSTRDSYNSPLHF
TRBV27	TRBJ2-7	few	CASSLQGAEQYF
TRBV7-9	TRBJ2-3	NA	CASSLAFGLAGASTDTQYF
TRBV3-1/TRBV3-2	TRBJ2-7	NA	CASSQGRTYEQYF
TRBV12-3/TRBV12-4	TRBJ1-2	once	CASRDRVAYGYTF
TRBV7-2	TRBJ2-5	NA	CASSPGGWETQYF
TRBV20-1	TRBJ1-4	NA	CSASLYSGRDRGFEKLFF
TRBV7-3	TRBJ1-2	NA	CASSLLAGGVDGYTF
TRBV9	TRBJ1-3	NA	CASSVDLGQGAGNTIYF
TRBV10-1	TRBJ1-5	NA	CASSDAGSNQPQHF
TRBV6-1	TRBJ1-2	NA	CASSEEYSYGYTF